These 27 T cell receptor beta chains came from one sample sequenced in a study of shared T cell receptors in the human thymus. Clones were sequenced by immunoSEQ multiplex PCR, and TCRdb holds only the in-frame ones, with some missing. Found here are approximately 660,000 clones, roughly 90% of them singletons; the top ten hold 0.0095% to 0.012%. The sample was also linked to a second study, of human thymus T cells.

Input material: thymocytes. All receptors come from a boy in the first two years of life with a congenital heart defect.

The J gene is TRBJ2-7, the V gene TRBV6-1; the match to TRBD1 covers 8 bases. The trim removed 6 bases at V and 0 bases at J, leaving 7 bases unmatched. This CDR3 is built from 15 residues. CDR1 is MNHNS, CDR2 SASEGT, per germline. This CDR3 reads CASSWRTGSSYEQYF. As DNA, the CDR3 is TGTGCCAGCAGCTGGCGGACAGGGAGCTCCTACGAGCAGTACTTC.

The chain combines TRBV18 with TRBJ2-1, with D maybe TRBD2 (6 bases). V lost 5 bases and J 3 bases, leaving 14 bases between the germline ends. Per germline, CDR1 KGHSH and CDR2 LQKENI. This CDR3 is built from 15 residues. CDR3 coding DNA: TGTGCCAGCTCATCGAGCGGGCCACACTACAATGAGCAGTTCTTC. Translating gives CASSSSGPHYNEQFF.

The chain carries TRBV5-8 and TRBJ2-1; D may be TRBD1 (6 bases). The CDR3 has 13 amino acids. CDR1 is SGHTS, CDR2 YDEGEE, per germline. Trimming cost V 2 bases and J 8 bases, with 11 bases left between them. CDR3 sequence (DNA): TGTGCCAGCAGCTTAGGGGGATCGGATGAGCAGTTCTTC. It translates to CASSLGGSDEQFF.

This clone was seen a single time. The rearrangement links TRBV7-9 to TRBJ2-2; D gene uncertain. Germline CDR1 is SEHNR and CDR2 is FQNEAQ (reference sequence). Trimming removed 5 bases at V and 7 bases at J, with 5 bases between. The CDR3 is made up of 11 amino acids. This CDR3 is CASSPVGELFF. CDR3 nucleotides: TGTGCCAGCAGCCCTGTCGGGGAGCTGTTTTTT.

The gene calls are TRBV4-3 and TRBJ2-2; D gene ambiguous. The CDR3 covers 14 residues. CDR1 and CDR2 (germline): LGHNA, YSLEER. V shed 1 base and J shed 5 bases, with 8 bases lying between them. As DNA, the CDR3 is TGCGCCAGCAGCCAAGTAACTTGGACCGGGGAGCTGTTTTTT. This codes for CASSQVTWTGELFF.

The rearrangement links TRBV4-2 to TRBJ2-6, with D possibly being TRBD1 (6 bases). This CDR3 has 19 residues. The V end was cut by 0 bases, the J end by 2 bases, with 17 bases between. Germline V gene lookup returns CDR1 LGHNA and CDR2 YNFKEQ. CDR3 DNA: TGTGCCAGCAGCCAAGATGGGCAGGGGCGCAGGACTGGGGCCAACGTCCTGACTTTC. It specifies CASSQDGQGRRTGANVLTF.

This chain uses TRBV4-1 with TRBJ2-1; 10 bases agree with TRBD2. Germline V CDR1 and CDR2: MGHRA, YSYEKL. V was clipped by 0 bases and J by 9 bases; unmatched bases: 8. This CDR3 is built from 16 residues. In nucleotides, the CDR3 is TGCGCCAGCAGCCAAGATCGAGCGGGAGGGCCGGGTGAGCAGTTCTTC. It codes for CASSQDRAGGPGEQFF.

The chain links TRBV4-1 to TRBJ1-3; D is undetermined. V was clipped by 5 bases and J by 1 base, with 6 bases between them. This CDR3 has 13 residues. Looked up from germline, CDR1 is MGHRA and CDR2 is YSYEKL. The DNA for the CDR3 is TGCGCCAGCAGCTCCCCTTCTGGAAACACCATATATTTT. It translates to CASSSPSGNTIYF.

This chain joins TRBV4-3 and TRBJ2-1, with D possibly matching TRBD2 (7 bases). The V gene's germline CDR1 is LGHNA and CDR2 YSLEER. V lost 4 bases and J lost 0, with 16 bases in between. This CDR3 has 17 residues. The CDR3 spells CASSPHAGASSYNEQFF. For the CDR3, the DNA is TGCGCCAGCAGCCCCCACGCGGGGGCATCCTCCTACAATGAGCAGTTCTTC.

The chain combines TRBV25-1 with TRBJ2-1, with TRBD1 identical over 10 bases. Germline values: CDR1 MGHDK, CDR2 SYGVNS. The CDR3 is 17 residues long. The ends lost 6 bases at V and 5 bases at J; junction bases unmatched: 13. DNA of the CDR3: TGTGCCAGCAGAGCCGCCGACCGGGACAGGGGAGACAATGAGCAGTTCTTC. Encoded protein: CASRAADRDRGDNEQFF. Drawing the rest from reference TRBV25-1 and TRBJ2-1, the complete variable domain is EADIYQTPRYLVIGTGKKITLECSQTMGHDKMYWYQQDPGMELHLIHYSYGVNSTEKGDLSSESTVSRIRTEHFPLTLESARPSHTSQYLCASRAADRDRGDNEQFFGPGTRLTVL.

The chain employs TRBV11-2 and TRBJ2-1, with TRBD2 identical over 7 bases. Germline V CDR1 and CDR2: SGHAT, FQNNGV. The CDR3 spans 14 residues. Trimming cost V 5 bases and J 10 bases; bases outside gene matches: 11. The CDR3, as DNA: TGTGCCAGCAGCCCCCCCTATCGACTAGCCGAGCAGTTCTTC. Amino acid sequence: CASSPPYRLAEQFF.

The chain recombines TRBV4-2 with TRBJ2-3; TRBD2 agrees at 9 bases. The germline CDR1 and CDR2 sequences are LGHNA and YNFKEQ. V shed 3 bases and J 4 bases; nucleotides not matched to a gene: 11. The CDR3 extends over 17 amino acids. CDR3 DNA sequence: TGTGCCAGCAGCCATGTAGCGGGAGTAAAGTCTGCAGATACGCAGTATTTT. It yields the protein CASSHVAGVKSADTQYF.

The chain couples TRBV7-2 to TRBJ2-4; D is perhaps TRBD1 (5 bases). This CDR3 region has 18 residues. Trimming left V 3 bases short and J 6 bases short, with 24 bases between. Germline V gene sequence: CDR1 SGHTA, CDR2 FQGNSA. The CDR3 nucleotides are TGTGCCAGCAGCTTGCCAGTTAAGGGGCCCGGAAGTAGAAACATTCAGTACTTC. Its protein product is CASSLPVKGPGSRNIQYF.

This rearrangement joins TRBV5-1 to TRBJ2-7, with TRBD1 identical over 10 bases. CDR3 length: 14 amino acids. Germline assignment: CDR1 SGHRS and CDR2 YFSETQ. The V segment lost 0 bases and the J segment 5 bases; nucleotides outside the gene matches: 2. The CDR3, as DNA: TGCGCCAGCAGCTTGGCCGGACAGGGGGACGAGCAGTACTTC. It yields the protein CASSLAGQGDEQYF.

The V call is TRBV10-3, the J call TRBJ2-7; TRBD2 might be the D (5 bases). The CDR3 spans 15 residues. The germline CDR1 and CDR2 sequences are ENHRY and SYGVKD. The germline V and J ends were trimmed by 0 bases and 0 bases, with 9 bases remaining between them. The CDR3 region is CAISESTSDSYEQYF. The DNA of the CDR3 is TGTGCCATCAGTGAGTCTACTAGTGACTCCTACGAGCAGTACTTC.

The chain is built from TRBV30 and TRBJ1-3; tentatively, D is TRBD1 (6 bases). Per germline, CDR1 GTSNPN and CDR2 SVGIG (reference sequence). The length of the CDR3 is 14 residues. V gave up 2 bases and J gave up 4 bases, with 12 bases separating them. The CDR3 is CAWSPQGSGNTIYF. The CDR3 nucleotides read TGTGCCTGGAGTCCACAGGGTTCAGGAAACACCATATATTTT.

This clone was detected once. The chain combines TRBV28 with TRBJ2-7, with 10 bases lining up with TRBD1. After removal of 4 bases from V and 0 bases from J, the junction contained 6 bases not matched to a gene. The CDR3 spans 16 residues. The germline CDR1 and CDR2 sequences are MDHEN and SYDVKM. Written as DNA, the CDR3 is TGTGCCAGCAGTTCCCCCCGGACAGGGGGCTCCTACGAGCAGTACTTC. It translates to CASSSPRTGGSYEQYF.

The chain carries TRBV7-6 and TRBJ2-3; a weak D match, TRBD2 (6 bases). V lost 0 bases to trimming and J lost 1 base, with 14 bases between them. There are 17 residues in the CDR3. Germline CDR1 SGHVS, CDR2 FNYEAQ. In DNA form, the CDR3 reads TGTGCCAGCAGCTTAGCGTGGACGCGGGGAGGCACAGATACGCAGTATTTT. This gives the protein CASSLAWTRGGTDTQYF.

The gene calls are TRBV9 and TRBJ1-1; 8 bases align to TRBD1. J gave up 1 base and V 3 bases, and 5 bases lay outside the gene matches. Germline-derived CDR1 and CDR2 are SGDLS and YYNGEE. The CDR3 is 15 residues long. In DNA form, the CDR3 reads TGTGCCAGCAGCGGACCCGGGACAGGGAACACTGAAGCTTTCTTT. This encodes CASSGPGTGNTEAFF.

The chain carries TRBV6-1 and TRBJ2-1, with 11 bases aligning to TRBD2. The CDR3 spans 15 residues. Germline trimming cut 6 bases from V and 5 bases from J; bases unmatched to any gene: 6. Germline assignment: CDR1 MNHNS and CDR2 SASEGT. CDR3 amino acids: CASRLLAGAHNEQFF. The CDR3 DNA sequence: TGTGCCAGCAGGTTACTAGCGGGAGCGCACAATGAGCAGTTCTTC.

In its sample, this clone was seen once. The chain employs TRBV7-9 and TRBJ1-2, with D maybe TRBD1 (6 bases). Per the germline V gene, CDR1 is SEHNR and CDR2 is FQNEAQ (reference sequence). The length of the CDR3 is 17 residues. Trimming left V 4 bases short and J 2 bases short, with 20 bases between. The CDR3 region has the DNA TGTGCCAGCAGCTCAGCTACAGGGTTGGGTCCCAACTATGGCTACACCTTC. Translation gives CASSSATGLGPNYGYTF.

This chain links TRBV7-3 with TRBJ2-3; 9 bases are a match to TRBD2. Trimming removed 2 bases from V and 0 bases from J; junction bases left unmatched: 6. The CDR3 runs 17 residues. Looked up from germline, CDR1 is SGHTA and CDR2 is FQGTGA. CDR3 sequence reads: CASSLVPSGTSTDTQYF. Written as DNA, the CDR3 is TGTGCCAGCAGCTTAGTTCCTAGCGGGACTAGCACAGATACGCAGTATTTT.

This chain connects TRBV6-6 to TRBJ2-3; 13 bases map to TRBD2. The CDR3 spans 15 residues. The ends lost 6 bases at V and 6 bases at J; junction bases unmatched: 6. Germline lookup yields CDR1 MNHNY and CDR2 SVGAGI (reference sequence). This CDR3 reads CASRSTTSGGDTQYF. The CDR3, as DNA: TGTGCCAGCAGATCAACGACTAGCGGGGGGGATACGCAGTATTTT.

The rearrangement joins TRBV7-2 to TRBJ2-7, with unresolved D. V was trimmed by 6 bases and J by 5 bases, leaving 11 bases between them. Germline-derived CDR1 and CDR2 are SGHTA and FQGNSA. The CDR3 has 12 residues. CDR3 in DNA: TGTGCCAGCAGTCGAGGTCTGGACGAGCAGTACTTC. Its protein is CASSRGLDEQYF.

The chain has TRBV19 and TRBJ1-1; no reliable D call. The germline gives CDR1 LNHDA, CDR2 SQIVND (reference sequence). The V and J ends lost 3 bases and 1 base respectively, with 12 bases between them. This CDR3 spans 15 amino acids. This chain's CDR3 is CASSICRAENTEAFF. The CDR3 DNA reads as TGTGCCAGTAGTATTTGCCGCGCTGAGAACACTGAAGCTTTCTTT. Drawing the rest from reference TRBV19 and TRBJ1-1, the complete variable domain is DGGITQSPKYLFRKEGQNVTLSCEQNLNHDAMYWYRQDPGQGLRLIYYSQIVNDFQKGDIAEGYSVSREKKESFPLTVTSAQKNPTAFYLCASSICRAENTEAFFGQGTRLTVV.

CDR3 amino acids: CAWSGAGAGGRSNQPQHF. CDR3 coding DNA: TGTGCCTGGAGTGGTGCCGGGGCAGGGGGCCGGAGCAATCAGCCCCAGCATTTT. The rearrangement uses TRBV30 and TRBJ1-5; 8 nucleotides line up with TRBD1. CDR3 length: 18 residues. The germline V gene has CDR1 GTSNPN and CDR2 SVGIG (reference sequence). The V gene end was trimmed by 1 base and the J gene end by 1 base; junction bases not matched to a gene: 12.

The chain joins TRBV27 to TRBJ1-5, with a tentative D call TRBD1 (5 bases). V gave up 6 bases and J gave up 1 base, with 13 bases separating them. This CDR3 has 15 amino acids. The germline V gene encodes CDR1 MNHEY and CDR2 SMNVEV (reference sequence). The CDR3: CASSREAGSNQPQHF. The CDR3 nucleotides read TGTGCCAGCAGCCGTGAGGCAGGGAGCAATCAGCCCCAGCATTTT.